This TCR beta chain was sequenced for a study of OX40 agonist ivuxolimab in advanced cancers. The V end lost 1 base, the J end lost 0 bases, and 9 bases lay between the germline ends. Germline CDR1 reads MNHEY; CDR2 reads SMNVEV (reference sequence). The CDR3 has 15 residues. Data came from immunoSEQ multiplex PCR; TCRdb stores just in-frame clones and leaves some out. The table shows tens of thousands of clones, with 75% to 95% occurring only once. The sample consisted of CD4+ or CD8+ T cells sorted from blood, taken in a trial of the OX40 agonist ivuxolimab. The chain couples TRBV27 to TRBJ1-1; no firm D call. The receptor's source is an adult with an advanced solid tumor such as melanoma, head and neck, liver or kidney cancer. As DNA, the CDR3 is TGTGCCAGCAGTTTATTCGGGTACATGAACACTGAAGCTTTCTTT. Translating it yields CASSLFGYMNTEAFF.